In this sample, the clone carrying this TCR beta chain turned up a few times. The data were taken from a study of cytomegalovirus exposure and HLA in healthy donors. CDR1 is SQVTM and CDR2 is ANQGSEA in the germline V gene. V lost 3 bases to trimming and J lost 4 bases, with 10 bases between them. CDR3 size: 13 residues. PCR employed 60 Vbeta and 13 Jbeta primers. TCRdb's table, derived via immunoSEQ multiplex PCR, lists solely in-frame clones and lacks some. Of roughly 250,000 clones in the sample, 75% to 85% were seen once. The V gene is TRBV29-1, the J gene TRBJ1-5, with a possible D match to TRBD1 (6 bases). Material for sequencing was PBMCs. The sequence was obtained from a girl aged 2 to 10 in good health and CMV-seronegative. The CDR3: CSVEGAANQPQHF. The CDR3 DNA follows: TGCAGCGTTGAGGGGGCGGCAAATCAGCCCCAGCATTTT. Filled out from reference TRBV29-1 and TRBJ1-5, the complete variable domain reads SAVISQKPSRDICQRGTSLTIQCQVDSQVTMMFWYRQQPGQSLTLIATANQGSEATYESGFVIDKFPISRPNLTFSTLTVSNMSPEDSSIYLCSVEGAANQPQHFGDGTRLSIL.